This entry lists 18 T cell receptor beta chains sequenced from one sample in a study of metastatic and nonmetastatic thyroid tumors (dated by TCRdb to the early 2020s). Library creation used PCR. Sequencer: Illumina HiSeq 4000. TCRdb applied fastp at Q25 and MiXCR to the public reads, then kept only in-frame beta chains. The sample table contains 45,000 to 55,000 clones; only one count was recorded for 24% of them. About 3.3% of the sample is held by the ten biggest clonotypes. Before undergoing thyroid surgery, none of the patients had been given any kind of treatment. Sequencing was done on a sample of blood. These receptors originate from a male donor with papillary thyroid cancer or a benign thyroid nodule (not recorded which). Some clones in this sample may be carry-over from other donors' samples.

The chain carries TRBV12-3 or TRBV12-4 and TRBJ2-7; the D gene is possibly TRBD2 (6 bases). CDR3 length: 15 residues. V was cut by 5 bases and J by 3 bases, with 17 bases left in between. The CDR3 coding sequence is TGTGCCAGCAGTCAAGAGTTGGGACTGAGCTACGAGCAGTACTTC. The encoded protein is CASSQELGLSYEQYF.

This clone was found a few times. The gene calls are TRBV6-4 and TRBJ1-6; D gene unclear. Per the germline V gene, CDR1 is MRHNA and CDR2 is SNTAGT. The V and J ends lost 11 bases and 2 bases respectively, with 13 bases between them. The CDR3 is 14 residues long. CDR3 residues: CAGGMPPYNSPLHF. The CDR3, as DNA: TGTGCCGGCGGCATGCCGCCCTATAATTCACCCCTCCACTTT.

The chain couples TRBV10-1 to TRBJ2-7; D may be TRBD2 (6 bases). CDR1 is WNHNN and CDR2 is SYGVQD in the germline V gene (reference sequence). The CDR3 is made up of 12 amino acids. Trimming cost V 4 bases and J 6 bases, with 10 bases left between them. The CDR3 is CASSGYSGEQYF. In DNA, the CDR3 is TGCGCCAGCAGTGGGTATAGCGGCGAGCAGTACTTC.

Note on this clone: It is likely a read error, because the conserved phenylalanine at the end of the CDR3 is missing. The genes are TRBV6-2 or TRBV6-3 and TRBJ2-7, with D perhaps TRBD1 (6 bases). The V end was cut by 8 bases, the J end by 6 bases, with 20 bases between. CDR1 MNHEY and CDR2 SVGEGT come from the germline V gene. This CDR3 has 14 residues. This chain's CDR3 is CASGDRGHGCEQYS. The CDR3 nucleotides are TGTGCCAGCGGAGACCGGGGACACGGGTGCGAGCAGTACTCC.

In this sample, this clone is medium-sized. The chain carries TRBV28 and TRBJ2-7; 8 nucleotides match TRBD2. There are 14 residues in the CDR3. With V trimmed by 1 base and J by 4 bases, 3 bases remained unmatched. Germline CDR1 is MDHEN and CDR2 is SYDVKM. The DNA of the CDR3 is TGTGCCAGCAGTTTATCAGCGGGGGCTTACGAGCAGTACTTC. Its translation: CASSLSAGAYEQYF.

This clone was found many times. This chain connects TRBV7-9 to TRBJ2-1; the D call may be TRBD1 or TRBD2 (5 bases each). Trimming removed 5 bases at V and 15 bases at J, with 17 bases between. There are 12 residues in the CDR3. Per germline, CDR1 SEHNR and CDR2 FQNEAQ (reference sequence). The CDR3, as DNA: TGTGCCAGCAGCCCCACCGGGACCCGCGCGTTCTTC. It yields the protein CASSPTGTRAFF.

In this sample, this clone turned up many times. The chain combines TRBV29-1 with TRBJ1-2, with D tentatively TRBD1 (6 bases). This CDR3 has 13 residues. The V and J ends lost 7 bases and 5 bases respectively, with 17 bases between them. Germline lookup yields CDR1 SQVTM and CDR2 ANQGSEA. The CDR3 nucleotides read TGCAGCGCCGGACCGGAGGGGGTATATGGCTACACCTTC. Its protein product is CSAGPEGVYGYTF.

In its sample, this clone was seen many times. The V gene is TRBV3-1, the J gene TRBJ2-7, with 8 positions matching TRBD1. Germline V gene sequence: CDR1 LGHDT, CDR2 YNNKEL (reference sequence). Trimming cost V 2 bases and J 4 bases; bases outside gene matches: 7. The CDR3 runs 15 residues. DNA for the CDR3: TGTGCCAGCAGCCAATATGGCAGGGGGCAGTACGAGCAGTACTTC. This translates into CASSQYGRGQYEQYF.

This clone was counted at least ten times. The rearrangement links TRBV6-5 to TRBJ1-1, with D tentatively TRBD1 (5 bases). Trimming stripped 2 bases from V and 5 bases from J, with 12 bases between. Germline CDR1 is MNHEY and CDR2 is SVGAGI. The CDR3 is 14 amino acids. The CDR3 sequence is CASSYGSGKTEAFF. CDR3 nucleotide sequence: TGTGCCAGCAGTTACGGTTCAGGGAAGACTGAAGCTTTCTTT.

This clone is judged medium-sized. This rearrangement joins TRBV18 to TRBJ1-1; D is uncertain. The V gene lost 3 bases and the J gene lost 0 bases, with 8 bases spanning the gap. The germline V gene encodes CDR1 KGHSH and CDR2 LQKENI. The CDR3 length is 14 residues. The CDR3 DNA follows: TGTGCCAGCTCACCCGGCAGCATGAACACTGAAGCTTTCTTT. Its protein product is CASSPGSMNTEAFF.

This clone was counted ten times or more. Compared with germline, one end of the junction differs, possibly owing to a read error. This chain links TRBV10-1 with TRBJ2-5, with D tentatively TRBD2 (5 bases). Looked up from germline, CDR1 is WNHNN and CDR2 is SYGVQD (reference sequence). The CDR3 has 11 amino acids. The chain's CDR3 is CASSYQSGLPF. The CDR3 DNA is TGCGCCAGCAGCTATCAGTCCGGACTCCCGTTC.

This clone has at least ten counts. The genes are TRBV2 and TRBJ2-2, with no clear D. The germline V gene encodes CDR1 SNHLY and CDR2 FYNNEI. The CDR3 consists of 12 residues. Trimming removed 6 bases from V and 6 bases from J, with 8 bases in between. The CDR3 region is CASRDEPGELFF. DNA of the CDR3: TGTGCCAGCAGAGACGAGCCCGGGGAGCTGTTTTTT.

This rearrangement joins TRBV2 to TRBJ1-2, with 7 positions matching TRBD1. The V segment lost 6 bases and the J segment 3 bases; nucleotides outside the gene matches: 10. The CDR3 contains 15 residues. The germline V gene has CDR1 SNHLY and CDR2 FYNNEI. Here the CDR3 reads CASRDGTALYYGYTF. CDR3 sequence (DNA): TGTGCCAGCAGGGATGGGACAGCCCTCTACTATGGCTACACCTTC.

This clone was seen repeatedly, ten times or more. The V and J genes are TRBV6-1 and TRBJ1-2; D call uncertain. From germline, CDR1 is MNHNS and CDR2 SASEGT. Trimming pared 6 bases from V and 4 bases from J, leaving 9 bases between. CDR3 size: 12 residues. The CDR3 region has the DNA TGTGCCAGCAGCCGCCAATCCTATGGCTACACCTTC. It yields the protein CASSRQSYGYTF.

This clone came up a few times. The gene calls are TRBV19 and TRBJ1-5; possible D gene TRBD1, 5 bases. Trimming removed 0 bases from V and 12 bases from J, with 12 bases in between. Germline CDR1 LNHDA, CDR2 SQIVND (reference sequence). The CDR3 loop spans 13 amino acids. CDR3 in amino acids: CASSIEEAGLQHF. The DNA for the CDR3 is TGTGCCAGTAGTATAGAAGAAGCAGGGCTCCAGCATTTT. Supplemented by reference TRBV19 and TRBJ1-5, the full variable domain reads DGGITQSPKYLFRKEGQNVTLSCEQNLNHDAMYWYRQDPGQGLRLIYYSQIVNDFQKGDIAEGYSVSREKKESFPLTVTSAQKNPTAFYLCASSIEEAGLQHFGDGTRLSIL.

This clone was counted at least ten times. This chain joins TRBV6-1 and TRBJ1-1; 7 positions match TRBD1. Germline trimming cut 8 bases from V and 8 bases from J; bases unmatched to any gene: 11. The CDR3 runs 13 residues. The germline CDR1 and CDR2 sequences are MNHNS and SASEGT. Here the CDR3 reads CASALQGRTEAFF. The CDR3 DNA follows: TGTGCCAGCGCCCTACAGGGGCGGACGGAAGCTTTCTTT.

This clone was seen many times. The chain uses TRBV5-1 and TRBJ1-1; TRBD1 aligns across 11 bases. The germline gives CDR1 SGHRS, CDR2 YFSETQ. With 3 bases clipped from V and 5 bases from J, the junction kept 3 bases outside the gene matches. The CDR3 length is 14 residues. CDR3 nucleotides: TGCGCCAGCAGCTGGGGACAGGGGGAGACTGAAGCTTTCTTT. This sequence encodes CASSWGQGETEAFF.

This clone was detected many times. Relative to the germline gene, one junction end is altered; a read error may explain this. The V and J genes are TRBV9 and TRBJ2-3; TRBD2 is a possible D gene (5 bases). CDR3 length: 16 amino acids. Germline CDR1 reads SGDLS; CDR2 reads YYNGEE. This CDR3 is CTSSVGLAVGTDTQYF. The CDR3 DNA is TGTACCAGCAGCGTAGGACTCGCCGTAGGCACAGATACGCAGTATTTT.